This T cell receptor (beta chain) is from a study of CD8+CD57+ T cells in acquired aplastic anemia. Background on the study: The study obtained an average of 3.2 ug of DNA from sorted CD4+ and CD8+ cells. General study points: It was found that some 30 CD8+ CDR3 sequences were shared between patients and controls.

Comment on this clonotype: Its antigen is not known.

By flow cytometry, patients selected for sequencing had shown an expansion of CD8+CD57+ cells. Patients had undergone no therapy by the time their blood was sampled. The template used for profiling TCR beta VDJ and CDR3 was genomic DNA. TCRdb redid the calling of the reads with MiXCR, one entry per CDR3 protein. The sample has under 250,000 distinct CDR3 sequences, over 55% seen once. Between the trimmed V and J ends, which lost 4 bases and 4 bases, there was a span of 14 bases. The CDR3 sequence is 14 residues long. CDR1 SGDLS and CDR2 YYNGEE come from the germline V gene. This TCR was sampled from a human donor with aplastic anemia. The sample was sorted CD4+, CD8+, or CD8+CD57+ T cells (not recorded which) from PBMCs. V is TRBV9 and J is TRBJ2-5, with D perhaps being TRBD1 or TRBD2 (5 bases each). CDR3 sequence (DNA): TGTGCCAGCAGCCCCCGGGACGAGCCAGAGACCCAGTACTTC. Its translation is CASSPRDEPETQYF.